Listed below are T cell receptor beta chains from one sample, sequenced in a study of CD8 T cells in Susac syndrome. One entry per CDR3 protein, called by TCRdb with MiXCR from the immunoSEQ multiplex PCR reads. The sample includes tens of thousands of distinct CDR3 sequences, about 92% of them seen just once. The sample taken for sequencing was CD4+ T cells from PBMCs. The source is a human donor with Susac syndrome. The CDR3 runs from the conserved cysteine through the conserved F or W. D genes are given only for firm matches. Where a row states a size, it is once, few, many or the class of an expanded clone; other rows omit it.

j_gene | abundance | d_gene | v_gene | CDR3aa | CDR3nt
TRBJ2-3 | - | - | TRBV3-1 | CASSLGTGDTQYF | TGTGCCAGCAGCCTTGGGACGGGTGATACGCAGTATTTT
TRBJ1-1 | - | - | TRBV30 | CAFQQGRGTEDFF | TGTGCCTTCCAACAGGGCAGGGGAACTGAAGATTTCTTT
TRBJ2-5 | once | - | TRBV27 | CASSLVRGKETQYF | TGTGCCAGCAGTTTAGTGCGGGGTAAAGAGACCCAGTACTTC
TRBJ2-7 | - | - | TRBV20-1 | CSARENYEQYF | TGCAGTGCTAGAGAGAATTACGAGCAGTACTTC
TRBJ1-1 | - | - | TRBV29-1 | CSVIIIGTEAFF | TGCAGCGTTATTATCATCGGCACTGAAGCTTTCTTT
TRBJ2-7 | - | TRBD2 | TRBV12-3/TRBV12-4 | CASSSGGLATLKSSYEQYF | TGTGCCAGCAGTTCGGGAGGGCTAGCGACTCTAAAAAGCTCCTACGAGCAGTACTTC
TRBJ2-7 | - | TRBD1 | TRBV27 | CASSFGRSGTGGFYEQYF | TGTGCCAGCAGTTTCGGCCGCTCCGGGACAGGGGGTTTCTACGAGCAGTACTTC
TRBJ2-4 | - | - | TRBV15 | CATSKTNPPGNIQYF | TGTGCCACCAGCAAAACTAACCCACCAGGGAACATTCAGTACTTC
TRBJ2-1 | - | TRBD1 | TRBV7-2 | CASSLVGGGSYNEQFF | TGTGCCAGCAGCTTAGTAGGGGGCGGCTCCTACAATGAGCAGTTCTTC
TRBJ2-5 | - | - | TRBV30 | CAWNSGETQYF | TGTGCCTGGAATAGCGGAGAGACCCAGTACTTC
TRBJ2-2 | - | - | TRBV15 | CATRIGGGTGELFF | TGTGCCACCAGAATCGGCGGCGGAACCGGGGAGCTGTTTTTT
TRBJ2-1 | - | TRBD2 | TRBV11-2 | CAVGRLAGGEQFF | TGTGCCGTTGGGCGTCTAGCGGGAGGTGAGCAGTTCTTC
TRBJ2-4 | - | TRBD2 | TRBV14 | CASSPLAGLQYF | TGTGCCAGCAGCCCACTAGCGGGCCTTCAGTACTTC
TRBJ1-6 | - | - | TRBV5-6 | CASSLWAGARNSPLHF | TGTGCCAGCAGCTTGTGGGCAGGGGCCCGAAATTCACCCCTCCACTTT
TRBJ2-5 | - | TRBD2 | TRBV5-1 | CASSLWRTSGEETQYF | TGCGCCAGCAGCTTGTGGAGGACTAGCGGGGAAGAGACCCAGTACTTC
TRBJ2-5 | - | TRBD1 | TRBV7-2 | CASSSDRGGTQYF | TGTGCCAGCAGCTCGGACAGGGGGGGGACCCAGTACTTC
TRBJ2-7 | - | - | TRBV30 | CAWSVRFGVSYEQYF | TGTGCCTGGAGTGTAAGGTTTGGCGTCTCCTACGAGCAGTACTTC
TRBJ2-1 | - | - | TRBV3-1 | CASKSLARNNEQFF | TGTGCCAGCAAGAGTCTGGCTAGGAACAATGAGCAGTTCTTC
TRBJ1-1 | few | TRBD1 | TRBV5-1 | CASSRRDRKNTEAFF | TGCGCCAGCAGCCGCCGGGACAGGAAGAACACTGAAGCTTTCTTT
TRBJ2-3 | - | TRBD1 | TRBV12-3/TRBV12-4 | CASSLTGGNSWNTQYF | TGTGCCAGCAGTTTGACAGGGGGCAATAGTTGGAATACGCAGTATTTT
TRBJ2-7 | - | - | TRBV6-2/TRBV6-3 | CASSQPQAYEQYF | TGTGCCAGCAGTCAACCACAGGCCTACGAGCAGTACTTC
TRBJ1-1 | - | - | TRBV7-9 | CASSQTGYTEAFF | TGTGCCAGCAGCCAGACAGGATACACTGAAGCTTTCTTT
TRBJ2-2 | - | - | TRBV19 | CASSMSVSGELFF | TGTGCCAGTAGTATGAGTGTGAGCGGGGAGCTGTTTTTT
TRBJ1-3 | - | - | TRBV18 | CASSPAKGPTSGNTIYF | TGTGCCAGCTCCCCCGCAAAGGGGCCGACCTCTGGAAACACCATATATTTT
TRBJ2-4 | - | - | TRBV3-1 | CASSQVRTGTRGKNIQYF | TGTGCCAGCAGCCAGGTCCGCACAGGAACCCGAGGCAAAAACATTCAGTACTTC
TRBJ2-7 | - | TRBD2 | TRBV6-2/TRBV6-3 | CASSSKRERVDEQYF | TGTGCCAGCAGCTCAAAGCGGGAGAGAGTCGACGAGCAGTACTTC
TRBJ1-6 | - | - | TRBV5-4 | CASSLDPTSSYNSPLHF | TGTGCCAGCAGCTTGGATCCGACGAGCTCCTATAATTCACCCCTCCACTTT
TRBJ1-3 | - | - | TRBV12-3/TRBV12-4 | CASSFGMRGNTIYF | TGTGCCAGCAGCTTTGGGATGCGGGGAAACACCATATATTTT
TRBJ2-5 | - | TRBD2 | TRBV7-2 | CASSPGLAGGQETQYF | TGTGCCAGCAGCCCCGGACTAGCGGGGGGACAAGAGACCCAGTACTTC
TRBJ2-1 | - | TRBD2 | TRBV3-1 | CASSPKAGGRINEQFF | TGTGCCAGCAGCCCGAAGGCGGGGGGGCGTATAAATGAGCAGTTCTTC
TRBJ1-2 | - | - | TRBV20-1 | CSAIGRLYGYTF | TGCAGTGCTATAGGCCGTCTCTATGGCTACACCTTC
TRBJ2-3 | - | - | TRBV5-1 | CASRRYQGGTDTQYF | TGCGCCAGCCGCCGTTACCAGGGAGGCACAGATACGCAGTATTTT
TRBJ1-4 | - | - | TRBV9 | CASSVTGGATNEKLFF | TGTGCCAGCAGCGTGACGGGGGGCGCAACTAATGAAAAACTGTTTTTT
TRBJ2-7 | - | - | TRBV20-1 | CSAPGGRSYEQYF | TGCAGTGCCCCCGGTGGCAGGTCCTACGAGCAGTACTTC
TRBJ2-7 | - | - | TRBV7-9 | CASSSFLGTSYEQYF | TGTGCCAGCAGCTCCTTCCTGGGAACTTCCTACGAGCAGTACTTC
TRBJ2-5 | - | TRBD2 | TRBV12-3/TRBV12-4 | CASSLGKLAGPSETQYF | TGTGCCAGCAGTTTGGGGAAGCTAGCGGGTCCCTCGGAGACCCAGTACTTC
TRBJ1-2 | - | - | TRBV2 | CASSDDSSAGYTF | TGTGCCAGCAGCGATGACAGTTCGGCTGGCTACACCTTC
TRBJ2-1 | - | - | TRBV29-1 | CSTKDNEQFF | TGCAGCACGAAAGACAATGAGCAGTTCTTC
TRBJ1-1 | - | - | TRBV9 | CASSLLYGGTEAFF | TGTGCCAGCAGCCTACTCTACGGGGGGACTGAAGCTTTCTTT
TRBJ2-1 | - | - | TRBV10-3 | CAISAEEYNEQFF | TGTGCCATCTCGGCGGAAGAGTACAATGAGCAGTTCTTC
TRBJ1-1 | - | TRBD1 | TRBV18 | CASSPDRENTEAFF | TGTGCCAGCTCACCGGACAGGGAGAACACTGAAGCTTTCTTT
TRBJ1-2 | - | - | TRBV19 | CASSETGWAYGYTF | TGTGCCAGTAGTGAAACAGGGTGGGCCTATGGCTACACCTTC
TRBJ2-1 | - | - | TRBV18 | CASSNPRRAGDNEQFF | TGTGCCAGCTCCAACCCTCGGAGGGCCGGGGACAATGAGCAGTTCTTC
TRBJ2-1 | - | - | TRBV20-1 | CSAFGGAGPYNEQFF | TGCAGTGCTTTCGGCGGGGCCGGCCCCTACAATGAGCAGTTCTTC